The 32 T cell receptor beta chains in this list originate from one sample, sequenced in a study of T-cell memory formation after mild COVID-19. MiXCR, run by TCRdb on the 5' RACE reads, gives a single entry per CDR3 protein. The sample records some 450,000 distinct CDR3 sequences, around 19% being singletons. Sequencing was performed on PBMCs or a T cell subset sorted from them (not recorded which). These receptor sequences come from an adult woman who had mild COVID-19 (a few samples of this study predate the infection). Cell type and time point are not known.

This clonotype showed up just a few times. The chain has TRBV12-3 or TRBV12-4 and TRBJ1-1; 10 bases agree with TRBD1. CDR3 length equals 14 residues. The junction had 4 bases not matched to a gene; V was cut back by 9 bases and J by 0 bases. The CDR3 region has the DNA TGTGCCAGTGGGACAGGGGCCATGAACACTGAAGCTTTCTTT. Translated, it gives CASGTGAMNTEAFF.

V gene TRBV25-1 combines with J gene TRBJ2-1, with D perhaps being TRBD1 or TRBD2 (6 bases each). Germline-derived CDR1 and CDR2 are MGHDK and SYGVNS. The CDR3 is 15 amino acids. V was cut by 6 bases and J by 6 bases, with 18 bases left in between. DNA of the CDR3: TGTGCCAGCAGCGCCTTATGGGGGGCTGGCAATGAGCAGTTCTTC. Translated: CASSALWGAGNEQFF.

This clonotype was seen more than once but under ten times. This rearrangement joins TRBV6-2 or TRBV6-3 to TRBJ2-1; 12 bases line up with TRBD2. V gave up 6 bases and J gave up 7 bases; unmatched junction bases: 7. There are 15 residues in the CDR3. Germline values: CDR1 MNHEY, CDR2 SVGEGT. CDR3 protein: CASRPASGRVNEQFF. The CDR3, as DNA: TGTGCCAGCAGGCCCGCTAGCGGGAGGGTAAATGAGCAGTTCTTC.

This clonotype was found many times. The gene calls are TRBV7-9 and TRBJ2-3; unclear D gene. The germline CDR1 and CDR2 sequences are SEHNR and FQNEAQ (reference sequence). Trimming shortened V by 5 bases and J by 4 bases, and 7 bases separated the two germline ends. The CDR3 is 12 amino acids. The CDR3 region is CASSPAPDTQYF. In nucleotides, the CDR3 is TGTGCCAGCAGCCCCGCCCCAGATACGCAGTATTTT.

This CDR3 is CSARAPGGNEQFF. In DNA, the CDR3 is TGCAGTGCTAGAGCCCCTGGCGGCAATGAGCAGTTCTTC. The rearrangement joins TRBV20-1 to TRBJ2-1; D call uncertain. Germline loops: CDR1 DFQATT, CDR2 SNEGSKA (reference sequence). This CDR3 spans 13 amino acids. V was shortened by 1 base and J by 6 bases, with 10 bases between the two germline ends.

This clonotype was detected a few times. This rearrangement joins TRBV9 to TRBJ2-7; D remains unclear. Trimming removed 4 bases at V and 2 bases at J, with 13 bases between. CDR3 length: 14 amino acids. Germline lookup yields CDR1 SGDLS and CDR2 YYNGEE. CDR3 DNA: TGTGCCAGCAGCCCTGACCCCTTTACCTACGAGCAGTACTTC. It specifies CASSPDPFTYEQYF. Full variable domain (rest looked up from reference TRBV9 and TRBJ2-7): DSGVTQTPKHLITATGQRVTLRCSPRSGDLSVYWYQQSLDQGLQFLIQYYNGEERAKGNILERFSAQQFPDLHSELNLSSLELGDSALYFCASSPDPFTYEQYFGPGTRLTVT.

The chain links TRBV18 to TRBJ1-1; 9 bases are a match to TRBD1. CDR3 size: 17 residues. With 0 bases clipped from V and 0 bases from J, the junction kept 5 bases outside the gene matches. Germline V gene lookup returns CDR1 KGHSH and CDR2 LQKENI. Here the CDR3 reads CASSPPGQGTMNTEAFF. The CDR3, as DNA: TGTGCCAGCTCACCACCGGGACAGGGCACAATGAACACTGAAGCTTTCTTT.

The J gene is TRBJ2-5, the V gene TRBV6-5; 10 positions match TRBD1. The CDR3 consists of 15 residues. V was clipped by 2 bases and J by 5 bases; unmatched bases: 5. Germline assignment: CDR1 MNHEY and CDR2 SVGAGI. CDR3: CASSYGGQGLETQYF. CDR3 in DNA: TGTGCCAGCAGTTACGGGGGACAGGGGCTTGAGACCCAGTACTTC.

The genes are TRBV6-5 and TRBJ1-1, with 9 bases identical to TRBD1. Germline V CDR1 and CDR2: MNHEY, SVGAGI. CDR3 length: 15 amino acids. V trimming: 11 bases; J trimming: 7 bases; junction bases outside the gene matches: 17. DNA for the CDR3: TGTGCCGTCTTTCCCGGGACAGGGTATGTGGGTGAAGCTTTCTTT. It specifies CAVFPGTGYVGEAFF.

This clonotype has just a few counts. This rearrangement joins TRBV5-1 to TRBJ1-1; the D gene is possibly TRBD1 (5 bases). The CDR3 extends over 14 amino acids. V was shortened by 3 bases and J by 4 bases, with 13 bases between the two germline ends. CDR1 and CDR2 from the germline V gene are SGHRS and YFSETQ. CDR3: CASSWDWMGTEAFF. CDR3 bases: TGCGCCAGCAGCTGGGACTGGATGGGCACTGAAGCTTTCTTT. Full variable domain (rest looked up from reference TRBV5-1 and TRBJ1-1): KAGVTQTPRYLIKTRGQQVTLSCSPISGHRSVSWYQQTPGQGLQFLFEYFSETQRNKGNFPGRFSGRQFSNSRSEMNVSTLELGDSALYLCASSWDWMGTEAFFGQGTRLTVV.

The table lists this clonotype with a few counts. The rearrangement joins TRBV29-1 to TRBJ2-7; D is perhaps TRBD2 (6 bases). CDR1 SQVTM and CDR2 ANQGSEA come from the germline V gene. CDR3 length: 14 amino acids. Trimming left V 6 bases short and J 0 bases short, with 15 bases between. CDR3 coding DNA: TGCAGCGTACTCGGACGGGGGAGCTCCTACGAGCAGTACTTC. This translates into CSVLGRGSSYEQYF.

The chain joins TRBV5-1 to TRBJ2-1, with 7 bases fitting TRBD1. With V trimmed by 4 bases and J by 9 bases, 4 bases remained unmatched. Germline CDR1 and CDR2: SGHRS and YFSETQ. The CDR3 has 12 amino acids. CDR3 in amino acids: CASSRDSSEQFF. CDR3 sequence (DNA): TGCGCCAGCAGCCGGGACAGTAGTGAGCAGTTCTTC.

This clonotype was recorded at least ten times. A read error may account for a junction end that differs from germline. V is TRBV5-1 and J is TRBJ1-2, with TRBD1 identical over 9 bases. The CDR3 is 13 residues long. The germline CDR1 and CDR2 sequences are SGHRS and YFSETQ. The CDR3 nucleotides are TGTGCCAGCAGCTTGGACAGGGGCTATGGCTACACCTTC. Translation: CASSLDRGYGYTF. The whole variable domain, remainder taken from reference TRBV5-1 and TRBJ1-2, is KAGVTQTPRYLIKTRGQQVTLSCSPISGHRSVSWYQQTPGQGLQFLFEYFSETQRNKGNFPGRFSGRQFSNSRSEMNVSTLELGDSALYLCASSLDRGYGYTFGSGTRLTVV.

This clonotype was observed a handful of times. The gene calls are TRBV7-2 and TRBJ2-7; a weak D match, TRBD2 (5 bases). Between the trimmed V and J ends, which lost 3 bases and 3 bases, there was a span of 12 bases. Germline V gene lookup returns CDR1 SGHTA and CDR2 FQGNSA. This CDR3 has 14 residues. CDR3 DNA sequence: TGTGCCAGCAGCTTGCAACTAGAGTTCTACGAGCAGTACTTC. It encodes CASSLQLEFYEQYF.

The J gene is TRBJ2-5, the V gene TRBV20-1; 10 nucleotides align to TRBD2. The CDR3 consists of 13 residues. Germline V lookup: CDR1 DFQATT, CDR2 SNEGSKA (reference sequence). J gave up 3 bases and V 3 bases, and 1 base lay outside the gene matches. Here the CDR3 DNA reads TGCAGTGCTAGGCTAGCGGGAGAAGAGACCCAGTACTTC. This encodes CSARLAGEETQYF.

This clonotype occurred a few times. This chain links TRBV12-3 or TRBV12-4 with TRBJ2-7; 7 nucleotides align to TRBD1. V trimming: 4 bases; J trimming: 3 bases; junction bases outside the gene matches: 9. The CDR3 runs to 15 residues. CDR3 amino acids: CASSSATGLGYEQYF. As DNA, the CDR3 is TGTGCCAGCAGTTCAGCGACAGGGCTAGGCTACGAGCAGTACTTC.

This clonotype was found a few times. The chain links TRBV18 to TRBJ1-1, with 9 bases matching TRBD1. V shed 4 bases, J shed 0 bases, and the junction held 12 bases outside the gene matches. Looked up from germline, CDR1 is KGHSH and CDR2 is LQKENI. This CDR3 has 18 residues. This CDR3 reads CASSRAATGGVVNTEAFF. Written as DNA, the CDR3 is TGTGCCAGCTCACGGGCGGCGACAGGGGGTGTCGTGAACACTGAAGCTTTCTTT.

This clonotype was seen only a few times. The chain combines TRBV19 with TRBJ2-4, with 12 bases lining up with TRBD2. Germline loops: CDR1 LNHDA, CDR2 SQIVND (reference sequence). The J segment lost 4 bases and the V segment lost 8 bases, leaving 9 bases of the junction unmatched. The CDR3 is 16 amino acids. The CDR3, as DNA: TGTGCCAGTTCCTTGACTAGCGGGAGTTCAAAAAACATTCAGTACTTC. Amino acids: CASSLTSGSSKNIQYF.

This clonotype was counted between two and nine times. The V call is TRBV7-3, the J call TRBJ1-1, with D possibly matching TRBD1 (5 bases). V was clipped by 9 bases and J by 1 base, with 12 bases between them. The CDR3 loop spans 13 amino acids. Germline assignment: CDR1 SGHTA and CDR2 FQGTGA. CDR3 protein: CASSGPTNTEAFF. CDR3 bases: TGTGCCAGTTCGGGACCGACGAACACTGAAGCTTTCTTT.

This clonotype was picked up a small number of times. This sequence joins TRBV6-6 and TRBJ2-7, with D unresolved. V was pared by 3 bases and J by 4 bases, with 10 bases between. Germline V gene sequence: CDR1 MNHNY, CDR2 SVGAGI (reference sequence). This CDR3 has 13 amino acids. CDR3: CASSYRPAYEQYF. The DNA for the CDR3 is TGTGCCAGCAGTTATCGTCCAGCGTACGAGCAGTACTTC.

The rearrangement joins TRBV29-1 to TRBJ1-4; no clear D gene. This CDR3 spans 13 amino acids. V was pared by 4 bases and J by 3 bases, with 9 bases between. In germline, CDR1 is SQVTM, CDR2 ANQGSEA. As DNA, the CDR3 is TGCAGCGTTGGATCCCAGGCTAATGAAAAACTGTTTTTT. Encoded protein: CSVGSQANEKLFF.

This rearrangement joins TRBV29-1 to TRBJ2-3, with no clear D. The CDR3 totals 15 residues. Germline lookup yields CDR1 SQVTM and CDR2 ANQGSEA. The V gene lost 0 bases and the J gene lost 0 bases, with 10 bases spanning the gap. Written as DNA, the CDR3 is TGCAGCGTTGAAGATAATGTAAGGAGCACAGATACGCAGTATTTT. This translates into CSVEDNVRSTDTQYF.

This clonotype has just a few counts. The CDR3 DNA reads as TGTGCCAGCAGCACAGGGCCCCCGGACACTGAAGCTTTCTTT. Encoded protein: CASSTGPPDTEAFF. V is TRBV7-8 and J is TRBJ1-1; D is perhaps TRBD1 (6 bases). Germline V CDR1 and CDR2: SGHVS, FQNEAQ. The length of the CDR3 is 14 residues. Deletions cut 5 bases from V and 3 bases from J, with 13 bases between.

The V call is TRBV5-6, the J call TRBJ2-3; 9 positions match TRBD2. Germline V CDR1 and CDR2: SGHDT, YYEEEE. Losses at the gene ends were 0 bases for V and 3 bases for J; bases not matched to a gene: 8. The CDR3 is made up of 17 amino acids. The CDR3: CASSLEGTSSRTDTQYF. CDR3 nucleotide sequence: TGTGCCAGCAGCTTGGAGGGGACTAGCAGTCGTACAGATACGCAGTATTTT.

V is TRBV20-1 and J is TRBJ2-5, with D unresolved. Trimming removed 3 bases from V and 3 bases from J, with 11 bases in between. The CDR3 sequence is 13 residues long. Germline V gene sequence: CDR1 DFQATT, CDR2 SNEGSKA (reference sequence). The CDR3 DNA reads TGCAGTGCTAGTTCCGGTCCAGAAGAGACCCAGTACTTC. Amino acids: CSASSGPEETQYF.

This clonotype was observed at least ten times. In DNA, the CDR3 is TGTGCCACCAGCTCACCTAGCGGGGCTTTGGAGACTGAAGCTTTCTTT. Its translation is CATSSPSGALETEAFF. This chain joins TRBV15 and TRBJ1-1; tentative D call: TRBD1 (5 bases). This CDR3 is built from 16 residues. Per germline, CDR1 LNHNV and CDR2 YYDKDF (reference sequence). Trimming left V 5 bases short and J 5 bases short, with 21 bases between.

The chain uses TRBV5-1 and TRBJ1-3; 8 bases fit TRBD1. The CDR3 loop spans 14 amino acids. Germline loops: CDR1 SGHRS, CDR2 YFSETQ. The trim removed 4 bases at V and 4 bases at J, leaving 4 bases unmatched. The CDR3 DNA reads TGCGCCAGCAGCCCTGACAGGGGAGGAAACACCATATATTTT. Its translation: CASSPDRGGNTIYF.

This clonotype came up a few times. The CDR3 DNA reads TGCGCCAGCAGCCAACGCAGCCTAAATTCACCCCTCCACTTT. Its translation: CASSQRSLNSPLHF. The chain combines TRBV4-1 with TRBJ1-6; no reliable D call. V was pared by 2 bases and J by 7 bases, with 9 bases between. The CDR3 sequence is 14 residues long. The germline V gene has CDR1 MGHRA and CDR2 YSYEKL.

Only a few counts were recorded for this clonotype. This rearrangement joins TRBV24-1 to TRBJ2-4; D not resolved. Germline V CDR1 and CDR2: KGHDR, SFDVKD. Trimming took 4 bases from V and 9 from J, leaving 21 bases between them. CDR3 size: 16 residues. CDR3 amino acids: CATSDRRTVGQGIQYF. The CDR3 DNA reads as TGTGCCACCAGTGACCGAAGGACCGTCGGGCAAGGCATTCAGTACTTC.

This clonotype occurred once. The chain employs TRBV6-1 and TRBJ2-1, with D tentatively TRBD1 or TRBD2 (5 bases each). Looked up from germline, CDR1 is MNHNS and CDR2 is SASEGT. V dropped 1 base and J dropped 5 bases, with 12 bases sitting between them. This CDR3 is built from 15 residues. The DNA of the CDR3 is TGTGCCAGCAGTGAAGGAATGGGGGAACACAATGAGCAGTTCTTC. This sequence encodes CASSEGMGEHNEQFF.

The CDR3 is CASSLGLAGPRGDTQYF. In DNA form, the CDR3 reads TGCGCCAGCAGCCTCGGACTAGCGGGACCCCGGGGAGATACGCAGTATTTT. The chain has TRBV4-1 and TRBJ2-3, with 12 bases aligning to TRBD2. The trim removed 4 bases at V and 5 bases at J, leaving 10 bases unmatched. CDR3 size: 17 residues. Germline lookup yields CDR1 MGHRA and CDR2 YSYEKL.

The chain uses TRBV12-3 or TRBV12-4 and TRBJ2-7; D tentatively reads TRBD1 or TRBD2 (5 bases each). The V and J ends lost 9 bases and 4 bases respectively, with 19 bases between them. The CDR3 contains 14 residues. Written as DNA, the CDR3 is TGTGCCAGGGACTTTACAGGCTTCTTTTACGAGCAGTACTTC. Encoded protein: CARDFTGFFYEQYF.